A selection of T cell receptor beta chains follows, all from one sample in a study of regulatory and conventional T cells in RAG deficiency. Assay used: immunoSEQ multiplex PCR; TCRdb lists only in-frame clones, some missing. In the table there are about 280 clones, over 30% of which are singletons. Source material: CD8+ T cells sorted from blood. All receptors derive from a human donor with RAG deficiency presenting as severe combined immunodeficiency. CDR3s include the opening cysteine and the closing phenylalanine or tryptophan. The D gene is left open where the match is weak. Clone size is given for some rows only: seen once, a few or many times, or a class if the clone is expanded.

>few|TRBV9|TRBJ1-3|TRBD1
TGTGCCAGCAGCGTAGGGACAGGGGGCGCGAACACCATATATTTT
CASSVGTGGANTIYF
>once|TRBV13|TRBJ2-3|.
TGTGCCAGCAGCTTAGGCCGATCAGATACGCAGTATTTT
CASSLGRSDTQYF
>.|TRBV5-6|TRBJ1-1|TRBD1
TGTGCCAGCAGCCCCAACCCGGGACAGCTGAACACTGAAGCTTTCTTT
CASSPNPGQLNTEAFF
>large|TRBV13|TRBJ2-5|TRBD1
TGTGCCAGCAGCTCCTGGACAGGACAAGAGACCCAGTACTTC
CASSSWTGQETQYF
>medium-sized|TRBV10-1|TRBJ1-5|.
TGCGCCAGCAGTGACGGGGGATCTCAGCCCCAGCATTTT
CASSDGGSQPQHF
>few|TRBV6-4|TRBJ1-6|TRBD1
TGTGCCAGCAGTGACGACAGGGTGGGGTCACCCCTCCACTTT
CASSDDRVGSPLHF
>.|TRBV5-1|TRBJ1-5|.
TGCGCCAGCAGCTATGGAAAGAATCAGCCCCAGCATTTT
CASSYGKNQPQHF
>medium-sized|TRBV13|TRBJ1-5|.
TGTGCCAGCAGCTTAGGGGGAGCCGGGGTCAATCAGCCCCAGCATTTT
CASSLGGAGVNQPQHF
>hyperexpanded|TRBV20-1|TRBJ2-2|.
TGCAGTGTCCCTAGCACCGGGGAGCTGTTTTTT
CSVPSTGELFF
>.|TRBV7-8|TRBJ1-2|.
TGTGCCAGCAGCTTCCAGGGATACTATGGCTACACCTTC
CASSFQGYYGYTF
>few|TRBV27|TRBJ1-1|.
TGTGCCAGCAGTTTAGGGGGCATGAACACTGAAGCTTTCTTT
CASSLGGMNTEAFF
>.|TRBV30|TRBJ1-4|.
TGTGCCTGGGGTCGACTGCTACCTAATGAAAAACTGTTTTTT
CAWGRLLPNEKLFF
>large|TRBV6-6|TRBJ1-2|.
TGTGCCAGCCGGGGGGGGTATGGCTACACCTTC
CASRGGYGYTF
>.|TRBV30|TRBJ1-2|.
TGTGCCTGGAGTGGTTCCGGGCGACTTGGCTACACCTTC
CAWSGSGRLGYTF
>large|TRBV7-3|TRBJ1-1|.
TGTGCCAGCAGCTTACAGGGCATGAACACTGAAGCTTTCTTT
CASSLQGMNTEAFF
>.|TRBV5-1|TRBJ1-4|.
TGCGCCAGCAGCTCCGCTTATCCCAATGAAAAACTGTTTTTT
CASSSAYPNEKLFF
>few|TRBV19|TRBJ2-7|TRBD2
TGTGCCAGTAGTAGACTAGCGGCCTCCTACGAGCAGTACTTC
CASSRLAASYEQYF
>.|TRBV4-1|TRBJ1-5|.
TGCGCCAGCAGCCAAGATGGAAGGGAGCATCAGCCCCAGCATTTT
CASSQDGREHQPQHF
>.|TRBV29-1|TRBJ1-1|TRBD1
TGCAGCGTTGAAGATCGGCCAGGGGGCAGCACTGAAGCTTTCTTT
CSVEDRPGGSTEAFF
>.|TRBV7-6|TRBJ1-2|.
TGTGCCAGCAGCTTAGGGGGGCCAGGCTATGGCTACACCTTC
CASSLGGPGYGYTF